One and the same sample provided the 17 T cell receptor beta chains below, sequenced in a study of technical replicates of blood from a handful of donors. Repertoires were generated with immunoSEQ multiplex PCR, while TCRdb's copy carries only in-frame clones and drops some. The data contain tens of thousands of clones, about 95% of them singletons. The source material was PBMCs. The receptors derive from a human donor in good health. Some clones in this sample may be carry-over from other donors' samples.

This chain links TRBV5-1 with TRBJ2-7, with D unclear. V was trimmed by 4 bases and J by 1 base, leaving 15 bases between them. This CDR3 region has 15 residues. CDR1 SGHRS and CDR2 YFSETQ come from the germline V gene. DNA of the CDR3: TGCGCCAGCAGCCTCACCTGGGCGCAATCCTACGAGCAGTACTTC. Translating gives CASSLTWAQSYEQYF.

Here the CDR3 DNA reads TGTGCCAGCAGGACAGACTTTTTGAGCGGCTACACCTTC. It translates to CASRTDFLSGYTF. The chain employs TRBV7-9 and TRBJ1-2; a weak D match, TRBD1 (5 bases). In germline, CDR1 is SEHNR, CDR2 FQNEAQ (reference sequence). V dropped 6 bases and J dropped 8 bases, with 16 bases sitting between them. This CDR3 is 13 amino acids long.

The gene calls are TRBV25-1 and TRBJ2-7; D may be TRBD2 (5 bases). The CDR3 sequence is 13 residues long. The V and J ends lost 8 bases and 2 bases respectively, with 13 bases between them. CDR1 is MGHDK and CDR2 is SYGVNS in the germline V gene. CDR3 nucleotides: TGTGCCAGCGGGAGACCAAACACCTACGAGCAGTACTTC. Translation: CASGRPNTYEQYF.

The rearrangement joins TRBV5-1 to TRBJ1-2, with a possible D match to TRBD1 (5 bases). V gave up 4 bases and J gave up 7 bases, with 14 bases separating them. The CDR3 has 13 amino acids. From germline, CDR1 is SGHRS and CDR2 YFSETQ. The CDR3 bases are TGCGCCAGCAGCGTGACAGAGTCCGGTGGCTACACCTTC. It is translated as CASSVTESGGYTF. Full variable domain (outside the CDR3, taken from reference TRBV5-1 and TRBJ1-2): KAGVTQTPRYLIKTRGQQVTLSCSPISGHRSVSWYQQTPGQGLQFLFEYFSETQRNKGNFPGRFSGRQFSNSRSEMNVSTLELGDSALYLCASSVTESGGYTFGSGTRLTVV.

V and J are TRBV6-1 and TRBJ2-7, with TRBD1 matching over 8 bases. Germline V lookup: CDR1 MNHNS, CDR2 SASEGT. V lost 6 bases, J lost 3 bases, and 16 bases stayed unmatched. This CDR3 is built from 17 residues. CDR3 protein: CASREPRQGNLFYEQYF. CDR3 in DNA: TGTGCCAGCAGAGAACCTCGACAGGGGAACCTCTTCTACGAGCAGTACTTC.

The chain has TRBV7-2 and TRBJ1-2; tentative D call: TRBD1 (6 bases). V was clipped by 6 bases and J by 1 base, with 12 bases between them. The CDR3 totals 14 residues. Germline CDR1 reads SGHTA; CDR2 reads FQGNSA. CDR3 amino acids: CASRGDNYNYGYTF. The CDR3 DNA is TGTGCCAGCAGAGGGGACAATTATAACTATGGCTACACCTTC.

The CDR3 nucleotides are TGTGCCACCGATCGGGGGGGCAGAAGGAATGAGCAGTTCTTC. Encoded protein: CATDRGGRRNEQFF. This chain links TRBV19 with TRBJ2-1; 8 bases are a match to TRBD2. Germline values: CDR1 LNHDA, CDR2 SQIVND (reference sequence). CDR3 length equals 14 residues. J was trimmed by 7 bases and V by 10 bases; bases with no gene match: 12.

The V and J genes are TRBV12-5 and TRBJ2-1; no reliable D call. V was trimmed by 0 bases and J by 9 bases, leaving 6 bases between them. The V gene's germline CDR1 is LGHNT and CDR2 FRNRAP. The CDR3 extends over 12 amino acids. The CDR3 coding sequence is TGTGCTAGTGGTTTGGTAATTCGTGAGCAGTTCTTC. It codes for CASGLVIREQFF. Supplemented by reference TRBV12-5 and TRBJ2-1, the full variable domain reads DARVTQTPRHKVTEMGQEVTMRCQPILGHNTVFWYRQTMMQGLELLAYFRNRAPLDDSGMPKDRFSAEMPDATLATLKIQPSEPRDSAVYFCASGLVIREQFFGPGTRLTVL.

V and J are TRBV7-9 and TRBJ2-1, with 8 bases matching TRBD1. The CDR3 covers 16 residues. Looked up from germline, CDR1 is SEHNR and CDR2 is FQNEAQ (reference sequence). The V segment lost 3 bases and the J segment 8 bases; nucleotides outside the gene matches: 12. CDR3 amino acids: CASSLGRTGSGDEQFF. CDR3 nucleotide sequence: TGTGCCAGCAGCTTGGGGCGGACAGGGTCCGGCGATGAGCAGTTCTTC. Drawing the rest from reference TRBV7-9 and TRBJ2-1, the complete variable domain is DTGVSQNPRHKITKRGQNVTFRCDPISEHNRLYWYRQTLGQGPEFLTYFQNEAQLEKSRLLSDRFSAERPKGSFSTLEIQRTEQGDSAMYLCASSLGRTGSGDEQFFGPGTRLTVL.

The genes are TRBV9 and TRBJ2-2; D is unclear. This CDR3 has 14 residues. In germline, CDR1 is SGDLS, CDR2 YYNGEE. V lost 1 base and J 4 bases, leaving 8 bases between the germline ends. DNA of the CDR3: TGTGCCAGCAGCGTATTGAGTGGCACCGGGGAGCTGTTTTTT. Translating it yields CASSVLSGTGELFF.

V usage is TRBV6-5 and J usage is TRBJ2-7; possible D gene TRBD1, 5 bases. From germline, CDR1 is MNHEY and CDR2 SVGAGI. V dropped 2 bases and J dropped 6 bases, with 11 bases sitting between them. The CDR3 is made up of 13 amino acids. The CDR3, as DNA: TGTGCCAGCAGTTACCCTCCAGGGTCCGAGCAGTACTTC. Protein sequence: CASSYPPGSEQYF.

V and J are TRBV5-8 and TRBJ1-5, with D possibly matching TRBD1 (6 bases). CDR1 and CDR2 (germline): SGHTS, YDEGEE. The CDR3 has 15 residues. Trimming cost V 6 bases and J 5 bases, with 18 bases left between them. This CDR3 reads CASIVGRGFHQPQHF. CDR3 sequence (DNA): TGTGCCAGCATAGTTGGCAGGGGATTCCATCAGCCCCAGCATTTT.

The CDR3 coding sequence is TGTGCCAGCAGCAAGGACAGGAACACTGAAGCTTTCTTT. Its protein is CASSKDRNTEAFF. The chain couples TRBV7-8 to TRBJ1-1; D may be TRBD1 (6 bases). The CDR3 loop spans 13 amino acids. The ends were cut back, 5 bases at V and 1 base at J, with 8 bases in the middle. From germline, CDR1 is SGHVS and CDR2 FQNEAQ.

This chain uses TRBV30 with TRBJ1-6; no reliable D call. Germline V gene data show CDR1 as GTSNPN and CDR2 as SVGIG (reference sequence). The length of the CDR3 is 12 residues. V lost 4 bases and J lost 8, with 9 bases in between. DNA of the CDR3: TGTGCCTGGATGGGAGATGATTCACCCCTCCACTTT. Translation: CAWMGDDSPLHF.

The V call is TRBV30, the J call TRBJ2-7; TRBD2 might be the D (5 bases). The CDR3 is made up of 15 amino acids. Germline V gene lookup returns CDR1 GTSNPN and CDR2 SVGIG (reference sequence). Trimming cost V 5 bases and J 1 base, with 18 bases left between them. The CDR3: CAWVNRETVSYEQYF. DNA of the CDR3: TGTGCCTGGGTAAATAGGGAGACCGTGTCCTACGAGCAGTACTTC.

The CDR3 nucleotides read TGTGCCAGCAGCCGTGACAGGGCGCAAGAGACCCAGTACTTC. Amino acid sequence: CASSRDRAQETQYF. This chain connects TRBV7-6 to TRBJ2-5; 7 bases are a match to TRBD1. Germline CDR1 SGHVS, CDR2 FNYEAQ. Trimming removed 5 bases from V and 2 bases from J; junction bases left unmatched: 5. This CDR3 has 14 residues.

The chain couples TRBV7-9 to TRBJ1-4; 10 bases are a match to TRBD1. V was pared by 4 bases and J by 5 bases, with 7 bases of the junction left unmatched. The germline CDR1 and CDR2 sequences are SEHNR and FQNEAQ (reference sequence). This CDR3 is 16 amino acids long. The CDR3 loop reads CASSSEDRGENEKLFF. In DNA form, the CDR3 reads TGTGCCAGCAGCTCGGAGGACAGGGGGGAAAATGAAAAACTGTTTTTT.